The 26 T cell receptor beta chains below all came from one sample that was sequenced in a study of blood T cell repertoires in COVID-19. TCRdb's table, derived via immunoSEQ multiplex PCR, lists solely in-frame clones and lacks some. The data hold under 250,000 clones, with less than 85% observed a single time. Sequences were obtained from peripheral blood. The receptor source for this set is a woman between 65 and 79 years old with acute or convalescent COVID-19.

V and J are TRBV19 and TRBJ2-5, with 8 positions matching TRBD2. V dropped 7 bases and J dropped 2; count of bases not matched to a gene: 6. Germline assignment: CDR1 LNHDA and CDR2 SQIVND (reference sequence). The CDR3 sequence is 14 residues long. This chain's CDR3 is CASNNGGGQETQYF. Here the CDR3 DNA reads TGTGCCAGTAATAACGGCGGGGGGCAAGAGACCCAGTACTTC.

The rearrangement links TRBV6-5 to TRBJ1-1; tentatively, D is TRBD1 (6 bases). Per germline, CDR1 MNHEY and CDR2 SVGAGI. V dropped 0 bases and J dropped 6 bases, with 11 bases sitting between them. The CDR3 is 14 amino acids. The CDR3 region has the DNA TGTGCCAGCAGTTACTCGATCAGGGGAGCTGAAGCTTTCTTT. The encoded protein is CASSYSIRGAEAFF.

V and J are TRBV12-3 or TRBV12-4 and TRBJ1-1; 8 nucleotides match TRBD1. Trimming took 3 bases from V and 11 from J; bases not matched to a gene: 8. CDR3 size: 13 residues. The CDR3 region is CASSLTGDLDAFF. CDR3 coding DNA: TGTGCCAGCAGTTTGACAGGGGATCTGGACGCTTTCTTT.

This clone was picked up a small number of times. The CDR3 region has the DNA TGTGCCACCGGTTTTTTGGGGGGAGAGGGCTACACCTTC. Translation gives CATGFLGGEGYTF. This chain uses TRBV12-3 or TRBV12-4 with TRBJ1-2, with D possibly being TRBD1 (5 bases). The CDR3 loop spans 13 amino acids. V lost 10 bases and J 8 bases, leaving 20 bases between the germline ends.

This clone appeared once. This chain joins TRBV11-3 and TRBJ2-2; TRBD1 might be the D (6 bases). The CDR3 consists of 15 residues. Per the germline V gene, CDR1 is SGHNT and CDR2 is YENEEA. V lost 5 bases, J lost 0 bases, and 10 bases lay in between. The CDR3 is CASSKGVANTGELFF. In DNA form, the CDR3 reads TGTGCCAGCAGCAAGGGGGTAGCGAACACCGGGGAGCTGTTTTTT.

The V gene is TRBV10-1, the J gene TRBJ2-7; D gene unclear. The germline gives CDR1 WNHNN, CDR2 SYGVQD (reference sequence). Trimming took 3 bases from V and 4 from J, leaving 13 bases between them. The CDR3 totals 14 residues. In DNA form, the CDR3 reads TGCGCCAGCAGTGAATCCATGGCGGTTTACGAGCAGTACTTC. As protein: CASSESMAVYEQYF.

The genes are TRBV6-4 and TRBJ2-5; D gene ambiguous. This CDR3 region has 13 residues. The V and J ends lost 3 bases and 2 bases respectively, with 7 bases between them. Looked up from germline, CDR1 is MRHNA and CDR2 is SNTAGT. The CDR3 loop is CASSELDQETQYF. Written as DNA, the CDR3 is TGTGCCAGCAGTGAACTCGATCAAGAGACCCAGTACTTC.

This chain links TRBV3-1 (or the pseudogene TRBV3-2) with TRBJ1-4; 10 nucleotides align to TRBD1. The CDR3 length is 15 residues. With V trimmed by 4 bases and J by 7 bases, 6 bases remained unmatched. CDR1 is LGHDT and CDR2 is YNNKEL in the germline V gene (reference sequence). The CDR3 region has the DNA TGTGCCAGCAGCCGCCGACAGGGGGCAATTGAAAAACTGTTTTTT. This sequence encodes CASSRRQGAIEKLFF.

A few counts support this clone. This chain uses TRBV5-6 with TRBJ2-1; TRBD1 agrees at 7 bases. This CDR3 is built from 16 residues. With 3 bases clipped from V and 4 bases from J, the junction kept 10 bases outside the gene matches. CDR1 and CDR2 from the germline V gene are SGHDT and YYEEEE. This CDR3 reads CASSSRGTDKYNEQFF. The CDR3 nucleotides are TGTGCCAGCAGCTCGCGAGGGACAGACAAGTACAATGAGCAGTTCTTC.

This chain links TRBV29-1 with TRBJ1-2; a weak D match, TRBD1 (6 bases). Germline-derived CDR1 and CDR2 are SQVTM and ANQGSEA. The CDR3 contains 11 residues. V was pared by 6 bases and J by 8 bases, with 13 bases between. The DNA for the CDR3 is TGCAGCGTCGAGGGGCAGGGGGGCTACACCTTC. It specifies CSVEGQGGYTF. The full variable domain, with the rest looked up from reference TRBV29-1 and TRBJ1-2, is SAVISQKPSRDICQRGTSLTIQCQVDSQVTMMFWYRQQPGQSLTLIATANQGSEATYESGFVIDKFPISRPNLTFSTLTVSNMSPEDSSIYLCSVEGQGGYTFGSGTRLTVV.

As regards this clone: The junction departs from germline at one end; a sequencing error may be responsible. The gene calls are TRBV9 and TRBJ2-6; D is possibly TRBD2 (7 bases). Germline V gene lookup returns CDR1 SGDLS and CDR2 YYNGEE. The CDR3 totals 17 residues. The CDR3 DNA reads TGTGCCAGCCGCGTCGGGGCCGGGGGGCTAGGGGCCAACGTCCTGACTTTC. Protein: CASRVGAGGLGANVLTF.

The rearrangement uses TRBV6-5 and TRBJ2-3; 8 positions match TRBD2. The CDR3 has 15 residues. Germline V lookup: CDR1 MNHEY, CDR2 SVGAGI. V lost 4 bases to trimming and J lost 7 bases; unmatched junction nucleotides: 10. The CDR3 is CASSSDGGAGYTQYF. In nucleotides, the CDR3 is TGTGCCAGCAGTTCTGACGGGGGGGCCGGATATACGCAGTATTTT.

V usage is TRBV3-1 (or the pseudogene TRBV3-2) and J usage is TRBJ1-1, with D unclear. V dropped 6 bases and J dropped 0 bases, with 11 bases sitting between them. The length of the CDR3 is 14 residues. Germline V gene data show CDR1 as LGHDT and CDR2 as YNNKEL (reference sequence). The CDR3 region is CASREDAMNTEAFF. DNA of the CDR3: TGTGCCAGCAGGGAGGACGCGATGAACACTGAAGCTTTCTTT.

The chain carries TRBV4-1 and TRBJ1-4; no definite D call. Trimming pared 3 bases from V and 4 bases from J, leaving 12 bases between. The CDR3 length is 15 residues. Germline CDR1 MGHRA, CDR2 YSYEKL. CDR3 in DNA: TGCGCCAGCAGCCACCTCGGCCAGGATAATGAAAAACTGTTTTTT. Its translation is CASSHLGQDNEKLFF.

The gene calls are TRBV4-1 and TRBJ2-5, with 7 bases that match TRBD1. V shed 3 bases and J 0 bases; nucleotides not matched to a gene: 10. The CDR3 length is 17 residues. Looked up from germline, CDR1 is MGHRA and CDR2 is YSYEKL. CDR3 region: CASSQAILGTDQETQYF. The CDR3 DNA reads TGCGCCAGCAGCCAGGCGATCCTCGGGACAGACCAAGAGACCCAGTACTTC.

The rearrangement joins TRBV5-1 to TRBJ1-1; D is unresolved. The CDR3 length is 14 residues. Germline V gene sequence: CDR1 SGHRS, CDR2 YFSETQ. Trimming removed 4 bases at V and 0 bases at J, with 10 bases between. CDR3 loop: CASSASLLNTEAFF. CDR3 bases: TGCGCCAGCAGCGCAAGTCTACTGAACACTGAAGCTTTCTTT.

The chain carries TRBV5-5 and TRBJ1-1, with no clear D. V lost 4 bases, J lost 4 bases, and 11 bases lay in between. Germline V gives CDR1 SGHKS, CDR2 YYEKEE (reference sequence). The CDR3 loop spans 13 amino acids. The CDR3 loop is CASSEQVGTEAFF. CDR3 nucleotides: TGTGCCAGCAGCGAGCAGGTTGGCACTGAAGCTTTCTTT. The complete variable domain, with remaining parts taken from reference TRBV5-5 and TRBJ1-1, reads DAGVTQSPTHLIKTRGQQVTLRCSPISGHKSVSWYQQVLGQGPQFIFQYYEKEERGRGNFPDRFSARQFPNYSSELNVNALLLGDSALYLCASSEQVGTEAFFGQGTRLTVV.

The table lists this clone with a count of one. This chain joins TRBV18 and TRBJ2-7, with TRBD2 matching over 7 bases. Germline trimming cut 6 bases from V and 5 bases from J; bases unmatched to any gene: 10. The CDR3 runs to 14 residues. Germline CDR1 reads KGHSH; CDR2 reads LQKENI. The CDR3 reads CASSPGLVFDEQYF. The CDR3 nucleotides read TGTGCCAGCTCTCCAGGACTAGTTTTTGACGAGCAGTACTTC.

The V gene is TRBV2, the J gene TRBJ1-2; 8 bases fit TRBD1. V was pared by 6 bases and J by 4 bases, with 7 bases of the junction left unmatched. The CDR3 sequence is 14 residues long. Germline CDR1 SNHLY, CDR2 FYNNEI. This CDR3 reads CASSQDRGFYGYTF. Here the CDR3 DNA reads TGTGCCAGCAGCCAAGACAGGGGATTCTATGGCTACACCTTC.

This clone came up many times. J is TRBJ2-5 and V is TRBV5-8; D perhaps matches TRBD1 (5 bases). The CDR3 spans 15 residues. Germline CDR1 is SGHTS and CDR2 is YDEGEE. The V and J ends lost 2 bases and 5 bases respectively, with 16 bases between them. For the CDR3, the DNA is TGTGCCAGCAGCTTAGGGCAGGGCGAAGTGGAGACCCAGTACTTC. Its protein product is CASSLGQGEVETQYF.

The CDR3 protein is CASSLAPSTGYEQYF. CDR3 in DNA: TGTGCCAGCAGCTTAGCGCCCTCCACAGGGTACGAGCAGTACTTC. This chain uses TRBV7-6 with TRBJ2-7; D possibly corresponds to TRBD1 (6 bases). This CDR3 contains 15 residues. With 0 bases removed from V and 4 bases from J, the gap between germline ends came to 13 bases. Germline V gives CDR1 SGHVS, CDR2 FNYEAQ. The variable domain in full, with the rest retrieved from reference TRBV7-6 and TRBJ2-7, is GAGVSQSPRYKVTKRGQDVALRCDPISGHVSLYWYRQALGQGPEFLTYFNYEAQQDKSGLPNDRFSAERPEGSISTLTIQRTEQRDSAMYRCASSLAPSTGYEQYFGPGTRLTVT.

In its sample, this clone was seen once. The V gene is TRBV12-3 or TRBV12-4, the J gene TRBJ2-7, with D perhaps TRBD2 (5 bases). The CDR3 covers 13 residues. Trimming pared 1 base from V and 7 bases from J, leaving 11 bases between. CDR3 protein: CASSLGSSGEQYF. The DNA for the CDR3 is TGTGCCAGCAGTTTAGGGTCTTCGGGAGAGCAGTACTTC.

The V gene is TRBV5-1, the J gene TRBJ2-1, with D possibly being TRBD2 (6 bases). The CDR3 has 15 amino acids. Trimming removed 1 base at V and 2 bases at J, with 10 bases between. Germline CDR1 reads SGHRS; CDR2 reads YFSETQ. Here the CDR3 reads CASSLLGGTYNEQFF. CDR3 DNA: TGCGCCAGCAGCTTGTTGGGGGGAACCTACAATGAGCAGTTCTTC.

In this sample, this clone turned up once. The chain couples TRBV2 to TRBJ1-3, with D maybe TRBD1 (6 bases). From germline, CDR1 is SNHLY and CDR2 FYNNEI. The CDR3 consists of 17 residues. V dropped 3 bases and J dropped 3 bases, with 18 bases sitting between them. CDR3: CASSENRAGVLGNTIYF. CDR3 DNA sequence: TGTGCCAGCAGTGAGAACCGGGCAGGGGTACTTGGAAACACCATATATTTT.

CDR3 sequence (DNA): TGTGCCAGCAGCGGGGACCTTCTAGCGGGGACCCGAGGGGAGCTGTTTTTT. Amino acid sequence: CASSGDLLAGTRGELFF. This chain connects TRBV9 to TRBJ2-2; the match to TRBD2 covers 9 bases. With V trimmed by 3 bases and J by 8 bases, 14 bases remained unmatched. The CDR3 consists of 17 residues. Germline CDR1 is SGDLS and CDR2 is YYNGEE.

The sample holds a few counts of this clone. V usage is TRBV7-9 and J usage is TRBJ2-7; D gene ambiguous. Per germline, CDR1 SEHNR and CDR2 FQNEAQ (reference sequence). The CDR3 length is 11 residues. Trimming cost V 2 bases and J 6 bases, with 5 bases left between them. CDR3 bases: TGTGCCAGCAGCTTATCCGGCGAGCAGTACTTC. Its protein product is CASSLSGEQYF.